This T cell receptor beta chain was captured by sequencing in a study of blood T cell repertoires in COVID-19 (dated by TCRdb to the early 2020s). About the investigation overall: Samples from collaborators originated in the United States, Italy and Spain and spanned both the acute and convalescent phases of COVID-19. The samples were drawn from the first 160 participants of the ongoing ImmuneRACE study and from 950 to 1,500 subjects provided by 6 global collaborators. Sample metadata almost always included a de-identified subject ID, COVID-19 status, age in years and sex. The repertoires were made available in a free public database intended to serve as a resource for research on the immune response to SARS-CoV-2. Where HLA class I and class II types were available, the types were taken from metadata supplied by the sample provider, not from assay-based typing. The material from the prospective study consisted of cDNA or gDNA derived from T cells, B-cell-depleted T cells, or PBMCs. The dataset comprised deeply sampled blood TCRbeta repertoires from subjects exposed to, actively infected with, or recovered from COVID-19.

Paper-wide results and their limitations: The quantity of clinical and demographic metadata differed by source and by participant and was supplied without curation.

Another Seattle source contributed samples from volunteer blood donors who had recovered from COVID-19. Whole blood was collected in K2EDTA tubes by collaborating institutions according to the institutions' own protocols. For TCRbeta analysis, collaborators shipped samples as frozen whole blood, isolated PBMCs, or DNA extracted from either of those sample types. TCRbeta CDR3 regions were amplified from genomic DNA by means of the immunoSEQ Assay, a bias-controlled multiplex PCR. The authors' pipeline ran thus. The number of nucleated cells in each sample was estimated from the amplification of reference gene primers within the assay. To quantify the absolute abundance of each unique TCRbeta CDR3 rearrangement, sequence reads were collapsed and filtered. For each sample, productive Simpson clonality was calculated as the square root of Simpson's diversity index over productive rearrangements. In TCRdb, the immuneACCESS table is reduced to in-frame sequences with V and J assigned. These tables do not hold every clone; where another copy was compared, an unresolved V gene accounts for under half, and the others remain unexplained. V, J and clone size derive from that table, while D and trimming were established from the DNA sequence. The sample contains 200,000 or so clones, around 84% of them found a single time. 4.5% to 5.5% of the sample comes from the top ten.

The germline V gene (reference sequence) gives CDR1 as SEHNR and CDR2 as FQNEAQ. The CDR3 contains 13 residues, cysteine and phenylalanine counted. The retained sequence is limited to the CDR3, 39 bases, with the frame set at the first base. The junction carries 9 bases between V and J, which are trimmed by 6 bases and 4 bases respectively. Remarks on this clone: Its antigen is unknown. It has no much larger one-base neighbor in the sample; base qualities were not kept.

The sequenced material came from peripheral blood. The source of this sequence is a woman aged 55-69 years who had recovered from COVID-19. The chain was built from TRBV7-9 and TRBJ1-4; possibly the D gene is TRBD1, per 6 matching bases. The CDR3 in this case is CASSQQGNEKLFF. DNA sequence: TGTGCCAGCAGTCAACAGGGTAATGAAAAACTGTTTTTT.